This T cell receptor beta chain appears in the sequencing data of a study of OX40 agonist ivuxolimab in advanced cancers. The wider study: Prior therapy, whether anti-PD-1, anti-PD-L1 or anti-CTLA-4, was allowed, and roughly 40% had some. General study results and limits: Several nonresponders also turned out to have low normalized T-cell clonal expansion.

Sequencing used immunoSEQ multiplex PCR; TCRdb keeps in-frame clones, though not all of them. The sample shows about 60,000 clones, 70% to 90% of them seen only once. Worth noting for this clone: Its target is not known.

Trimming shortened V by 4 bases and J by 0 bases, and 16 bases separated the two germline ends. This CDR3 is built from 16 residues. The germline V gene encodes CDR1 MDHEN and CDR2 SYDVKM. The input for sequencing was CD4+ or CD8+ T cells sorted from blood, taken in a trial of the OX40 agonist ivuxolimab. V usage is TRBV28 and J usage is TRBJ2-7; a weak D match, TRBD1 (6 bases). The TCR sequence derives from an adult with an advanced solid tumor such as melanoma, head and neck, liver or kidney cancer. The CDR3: CASSSLRGTSSYEQYF. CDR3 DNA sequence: TGTGCCAGCAGTTCCCTTAGGGGGACAAGCTCCTACGAGCAGTACTTC.